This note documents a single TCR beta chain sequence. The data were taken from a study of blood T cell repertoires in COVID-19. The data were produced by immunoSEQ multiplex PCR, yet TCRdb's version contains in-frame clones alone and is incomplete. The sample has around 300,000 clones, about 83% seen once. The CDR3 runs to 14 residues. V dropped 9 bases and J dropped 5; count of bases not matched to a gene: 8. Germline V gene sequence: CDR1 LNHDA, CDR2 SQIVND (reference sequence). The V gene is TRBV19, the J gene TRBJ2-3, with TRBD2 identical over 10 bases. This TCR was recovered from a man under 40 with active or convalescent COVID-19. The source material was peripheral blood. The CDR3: CASISGGAGDTQYF. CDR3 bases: TGTGCCAGCATCAGCGGGGGGGCTGGAGATACGCAGTATTTT.